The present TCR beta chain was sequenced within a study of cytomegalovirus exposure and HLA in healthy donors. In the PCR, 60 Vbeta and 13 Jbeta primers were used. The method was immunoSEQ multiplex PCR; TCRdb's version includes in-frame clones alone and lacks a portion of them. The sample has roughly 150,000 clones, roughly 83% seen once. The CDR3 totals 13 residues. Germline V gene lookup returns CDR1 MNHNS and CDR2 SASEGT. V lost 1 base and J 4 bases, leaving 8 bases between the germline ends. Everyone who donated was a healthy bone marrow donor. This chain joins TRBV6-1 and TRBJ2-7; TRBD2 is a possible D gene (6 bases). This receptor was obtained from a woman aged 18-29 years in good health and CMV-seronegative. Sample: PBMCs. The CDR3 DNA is TGTGCCAGCAGTGAAGGGGGGGAATACGAGCAGTACTTC. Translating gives CASSEGGEYEQYF.